The 20 T cell receptor beta chains below all came from one sample that was sequenced in a study of cytomegalovirus exposure and HLA in healthy donors (dated by TCRdb to 2016 to 2017). The library was generated by the immunoSEQ multiplex PCR assay. TCRdb mirrors the immuneACCESS table, restricted to in-frame sequences. Some clones are absent from its copies; in checked studies, under half trace to an unresolved V gene, and the reason for the others is unknown. For this sample there are under 250,000 clones; over 75% appear just once. The top ten hold roughly 2% of the sample. Sequencing was carried out using PBMCs. The source is a woman aged 18-29 years in good health and CMV-seropositive.

The CDR3 DNA is TGCAGTGCTAACAATCCGGAGACCCAGTACTTC. This sequence encodes CSANNPETQYF. The chain recombines TRBV20-1 with TRBJ2-5; D gene unclear. With 4 bases removed from V and 5 bases from J, the gap between germline ends came to 8 bases. The germline CDR1 and CDR2 sequences are DFQATT and SNEGSKA (reference sequence). This CDR3 is 11 amino acids long.

This chain joins TRBV5-4 and TRBJ2-1, with D perhaps TRBD2 (5 bases). Per the germline V gene, CDR1 is SGHNT and CDR2 is YYREEE (reference sequence). Trimming took off 3 bases at V and 6 bases at J, with 10 bases between the two ends. The CDR3 has 13 amino acids. CDR3 nucleotide sequence: TGTGCCAGCAGCTGGACTGTGTTCAATGAGCAGTTCTTC. This codes for CASSWTVFNEQFF.

The chain combines TRBV5-4 with TRBJ2-2; 9 nucleotides line up with TRBD2. The CDR3 is 17 residues long. The germline CDR1 and CDR2 sequences are SGHNT and YYREEE (reference sequence). Trimming at V came to 4 bases and at J to 2 bases, leaving 9 bases not matched to a gene. The CDR3 region is CASSLSTSGHNTGELFF. The DNA for the CDR3 is TGTGCCAGCAGCCTATCTACTAGCGGGCATAACACCGGGGAGCTGTTTTTT.

This rearrangement joins TRBV12-5 to TRBJ2-3; tentatively, D is TRBD2 (5 bases). This CDR3 has 16 residues. V gave up 6 bases and J gave up 5 bases, with 21 bases separating them. Germline V gives CDR1 LGHNT, CDR2 FRNRAP. The CDR3 protein is CASGTIEITRRDTQYF. CDR3 sequence (DNA): TGTGCTAGTGGGACAATAGAGATCACTAGGCGAGATACGCAGTATTTT.

The chain recombines TRBV9 with TRBJ2-7; TRBD2 matches at 12 bases. V was clipped by 0 bases and J by 7 bases; unmatched bases: 5. The CDR3 totals 15 residues. In germline, CDR1 is SGDLS, CDR2 YYNGEE. CDR3 in amino acids: CASSVGTSGMGEQYF. The CDR3, as DNA: TGTGCCAGCAGCGTAGGGACTAGCGGGATGGGGGAGCAGTACTTC.

This chain joins TRBV5-6 and TRBJ2-7; TRBD2 aligns across 16 bases. J gave up 2 bases and V 4 bases, and 9 bases lay outside the gene matches. CDR3 length: 18 amino acids. Germline assignment: CDR1 SGHDT and CDR2 YYEEEE. CDR3: CASSPVLGLAGGTYEQYF. In nucleotides, the CDR3 is TGTGCCAGCAGCCCGGTTTTGGGACTAGCGGGAGGGACCTACGAGCAGTACTTC.

The genes are TRBV5-6 and TRBJ1-1; D unclear. With 1 base removed from V and 0 bases from J, the gap between germline ends came to 7 bases. The CDR3 contains 14 residues. The germline CDR1 and CDR2 sequences are SGHDT and YYEEEE. The CDR3 nucleotides read TGTGCCAGCAGCTTGACAGCAGTGAACACTGAAGCTTTCTTT. It is translated as CASSLTAVNTEAFF. Variable domain in full (rest from reference TRBV5-6 and TRBJ1-1): DAGVTQSPTHLIKTRGQQVTLRCSPKSGHDTVSWYQQALGQGPQFIFQYYEEEERQRGNFPDRFSGHQFPNYSSELNVNALLLGDSALYLCASSLTAVNTEAFFGQGTRLTVV.

The chain employs TRBV9 and TRBJ2-3, with D unresolved. The V gene's germline CDR1 is SGDLS and CDR2 YYNGEE. V lost 0 bases and J 3 bases, leaving 5 bases between the germline ends. This CDR3 is built from 13 residues. For the CDR3, the DNA is TGTGCCAGCAGCGTAGTTTCGACAGATACGCAGTATTTT. Translating gives CASSVVSTDTQYF.

The V and J genes are TRBV27 and TRBJ1-2, with TRBD1 matching 7 bases. Per the germline V gene, CDR1 is MNHEY and CDR2 is SMNVEV (reference sequence). V lost 5 bases and J lost 1; bases outside the gene matches: 10. The CDR3 length is 16 residues. CDR3 in amino acids: CASSQQGTWFNYGYTF. DNA for the CDR3: TGTGCCAGCAGTCAACAGGGGACCTGGTTTAACTATGGCTACACCTTC.

This clone was observed a single time. The chain couples TRBV6-6 to TRBJ1-1; a possible D gene is TRBD1 (5 bases). Germline values: CDR1 MNHNY, CDR2 SVGAGI (reference sequence). V lost 2 bases and J lost 4, with 14 bases in between. The CDR3 runs to 15 residues. The chain's CDR3 is CASSYGSGLGTEAFF. In nucleotides, the CDR3 is TGTGCCAGCAGTTACGGTTCAGGGTTAGGCACTGAAGCTTTCTTT.

The rearrangement uses TRBV10-1 and TRBJ2-7; TRBD1 matches at 8 bases. Germline V lookup: CDR1 WNHNN, CDR2 SYGVQD (reference sequence). J lost 5 bases, V lost 6 bases, and 6 bases had no gene match. The CDR3 runs 13 residues. The CDR3 bases are TGCGCCAGCAGCACTAGGACAGGGAACGAGCAGTACTTC. Translating it yields CASSTRTGNEQYF.

The chain employs TRBV21-1 and TRBJ1-1. TRBV21-1 is assigned pseudogene status. The CDR3 totals 11 residues. The DNA for the CDR3 is TGTGCCAGCAGCAAAAGAGGGGAAGCTTTCTTT. This sequence encodes CASSKRGEAFF.

The rearrangement uses TRBV11-2 and TRBJ1-3; D is undetermined. Per the germline V gene, CDR1 is SGHAT and CDR2 is FQNNGV. The CDR3 consists of 15 residues. V was shortened by 7 bases and J by 4 bases, with 17 bases between the two germline ends. CDR3 nucleotide sequence: TGTGCCAGCACTCACCCGGTGCTCGCGGGAAACACCATATATTTT. This sequence encodes CASTHPVLAGNTIYF.

Turning to this clone: Germline is not matched at one junction end, which may reflect a read error. This sequence joins TRBV7-9 and TRBJ2-1, with 8 bases lining up with TRBD2. The CDR3 is 12 residues long. Germline lookup yields CDR1 SEHNR and CDR2 FQNEAQ (reference sequence). DNA of the CDR3: TGTGCCAGCAGCAATAGCGGGACTGAGAAGTTCTTC. Residues: CASSNSGTEKFF.

The chain combines TRBV5-6 with TRBJ2-7; 9 bases are shared with TRBD1. From germline, CDR1 is SGHDT and CDR2 YYEEEE. This CDR3 region has 15 residues. V lost 5 bases and J lost 1; bases outside the gene matches: 7. CDR3 protein: CASSFRDRVSYEQYF. CDR3 DNA: TGTGCCAGCAGTTTCCGGGACAGGGTTTCCTACGAGCAGTACTTC.

CDR3 protein: CASSPGTAPGGIRETQYF. DNA of the CDR3: TGTGCCAGCTCACCGGGTACGGCCCCAGGGGGGATCAGAGAGACCCAGTACTTC. V gene TRBV18 combines with J gene TRBJ2-5; D is possibly TRBD1 (7 bases). The CDR3 sequence is 18 residues long. The ends were cut back, 3 bases at V and 4 bases at J, with 24 bases in the middle. Germline CDR1 KGHSH, CDR2 LQKENI.

This clone was observed once. The genes are TRBV4-1 and TRBJ2-1, with 7 bases fitting TRBD2. Germline assignment: CDR1 MGHRA and CDR2 YSYEKL. CDR3 length: 15 amino acids. The V gene end was trimmed by 1 base and the J gene end by 15 bases; junction bases not matched to a gene: 15. The CDR3 protein is CASSQAPAGSPPGFF. The CDR3 DNA reads as TGCGCCAGCAGCCAAGCGCCAGCGGGAAGCCCCCCTGGGTTCTTC.

This rearrangement joins TRBV15 to TRBJ1-2; D might be TRBD1 (6 bases). The CDR3 totals 15 residues. Trimming took off 3 bases at V and 4 bases at J, with 15 bases between the two ends. Germline loops: CDR1 LNHNV, CDR2 YYDKDF (reference sequence). CDR3 amino acids: CATSSITGSGYGYTF. The CDR3 DNA follows: TGTGCCACCAGCAGCATTACAGGGTCCGGCTATGGCTACACCTTC.

The chain employs TRBV19 and TRBJ2-5, with 9 bases aligning to TRBD2. The germline V gene encodes CDR1 LNHDA and CDR2 SQIVND (reference sequence). Germline trimming cut 1 base from V and 0 bases from J; bases unmatched to any gene: 0. The CDR3 length is 15 residues. In DNA, the CDR3 is TGTGCCAGTAGTATAGCTAGCGGGAACCAAGAGACCCAGTACTTC. Translating it yields CASSIASGNQETQYF.

The rearrangement links TRBV7-9 to TRBJ2-7; D may be TRBD1 (6 bases). Looked up from germline, CDR1 is SEHNR and CDR2 is FQNEAQ (reference sequence). The CDR3 sequence is 14 residues long. The V gene lost 5 bases and the J gene lost 3 bases, with 14 bases spanning the gap. This CDR3 is CASSPQTDSYEQYF. CDR3 bases: TGTGCCAGCAGCCCACAGACGGACAGCTACGAGCAGTACTTC. Variable domain in full (rest from reference TRBV7-9 and TRBJ2-7): DTGVSQNPRHKITKRGQNVTFRCDPISEHNRLYWYRQTLGQGPEFLTYFQNEAQLEKSRLLSDRFSAERPKGSFSTLEIQRTEQGDSAMYLCASSPQTDSYEQYFGPGTRLTVT.